Below, 7 T cell receptor beta chains from the same sample are listed, as sequenced in a study of shared clonotypes between healthy human individuals (dated by TCRdb to 2019 to 2021). Preparation of the library involved the immunoSEQ multiplex PCR assay. In its TCRdb copy, this immuneACCESS table keeps in-frame sequences only and misses some clones. Where compared with another copy, unresolved V genes explain less than half of these, and the others have no known cause. The sample has 850,000 to 1,100,000 clones on record, roughly 80% of them singletons. The ten top clones hold about 0.94% of the sample. The sample comprised memory CD4+ T cells from PBMCs. The cell subset or site label, as the study defines it: CD45RA-negative fraction. The receptors originated from a young man in good health. Some clones in this sample may be carry-over from other donors' samples.

V is TRBV28 and J is TRBJ2-3; the D is unclear. V gave up 11 bases and J gave up 0 bases, with 15 bases separating them. The CDR3 extends over 14 amino acids. Germline loops: CDR1 MDHEN, CDR2 SYDVKM. CDR3 DNA: TGTGCCCACACGCGACTTGGGAGCACAGATACGCAGTATTTT. It translates to CAHTRLGSTDTQYF.

The rearrangement uses TRBV27 and TRBJ2-2, with D maybe TRBD2 (7 bases). The CDR3 runs to 15 residues. CDR1 and CDR2 from the germline V gene are MNHEY and SMNVEV (reference sequence). V gave up 4 bases and J gave up 6 bases, with 15 bases separating them. The CDR3 region has the DNA TGTGCCAGCAGTTCTAACTACGGGGGGCCCGGGGAGCTGTTTTTT. The encoded protein is CASSSNYGGPGELFF.

The chain is built from TRBV19 and TRBJ1-1; 8 nucleotides align to TRBD1. There are 14 residues in the CDR3. Germline V lookup: CDR1 LNHDA, CDR2 SQIVND (reference sequence). The V gene end was trimmed by 2 bases and the J gene end by 4 bases; junction bases not matched to a gene: 3. CDR3 DNA sequence: TGTGCCAGTAGTATATCAGGGGGCGGCACTGAAGCTTTCTTT. Translation: CASSISGGGTEAFF.

J is TRBJ2-1 and V is TRBV29-1; 7 bases match TRBD2. Germline loops: CDR1 SQVTM, CDR2 ANQGSEA. V lost 8 bases, J lost 4 bases, and 8 bases stayed unmatched. The CDR3 loop spans 13 amino acids. The CDR3 region is CSSRGSLYNEQFF. CDR3 in DNA: TGCAGCTCCCGCGGGAGCTTATACAATGAGCAGTTCTTC.

The J gene is TRBJ2-7, the V gene TRBV2, with 10 bases matching TRBD2. The CDR3 contains 13 residues. With V trimmed by 7 bases and J by 6 bases, 6 bases remained unmatched. Germline V lookup: CDR1 SNHLY, CDR2 FYNNEI. This chain's CDR3 is CASTSGLAREQYF. CDR3 coding DNA: TGTGCCAGCACCTCGGGACTAGCGCGCGAGCAGTACTTC.

The V call is TRBV29-1, the J call TRBJ2-7; 9 bases fit TRBD1. Losses at the gene ends were 6 bases for V and 2 bases for J; bases not matched to a gene: 11. CDR3 length equals 15 residues. Germline V gene sequence: CDR1 SQVTM, CDR2 ANQGSEA. CDR3 nucleotide sequence: TGCAGCGTGCTAGGGCTACAGGGGGCTCCCTACGAGCAGTACTTC. Residues: CSVLGLQGAPYEQYF.

V and J are TRBV7-9 and TRBJ2-1; D ambiguous. Germline CDR1 reads SEHNR; CDR2 reads FQNEAQ (reference sequence). The CDR3 spans 17 residues. Trimming stripped 1 base from V and 0 bases from J, with 13 bases between. The CDR3 coding sequence is TGTGCCAGCAGCTTAGTTTCGTACGGCAGCTCCTACAATGAGCAGTTCTTC. It yields the protein CASSLVSYGSSYNEQFF.